The 20 T cell receptor beta chains below were found in one sample sequenced in a study of metastatic and nonmetastatic thyroid tumors. TCRdb reanalyzed the PCR reads via MiXCR. Of 25,000 to 35,000 clones in the sample, 4% to 5% are singletons; the top ten hold roughly 23%. Treatment of any kind had been given to no patient before thyroid surgery. The sequenced sample consisted of blood. The receptors stem from a female donor with papillary thyroid cancer or a benign thyroid nodule (not recorded which). Some clones in this sample may be carry-over from other donors' samples.

Ten or more counts support this clone. The rearrangement joins TRBV12-3 or TRBV12-4 to TRBJ2-3; D possibly corresponds to TRBD1 (6 bases). The CDR3 consists of 14 residues. Trimming left V 6 bases short and J 2 bases short, with 12 bases between. The CDR3 nucleotides read TGTGCCAGCAGCTCCCGGGACACCACAGATACGCAGTATTTT. Translation: CASSSRDTTDTQYF.

To note about this clone: The missing conserved phenylalanine or tryptophan at the end of this CDR3 makes a read error likely. This same CDR3 is encoded by further DNA sequences in the sample. V is TRBV28 and J is TRBJ1-2; no clear D gene. This CDR3 has 12 amino acids. V dropped 3 bases and J dropped 4 bases, with 6 bases sitting between them. Looked up from germline, CDR1 is MDHEN and CDR2 is SYDVKM. The CDR3 region is CASSLASYGYTS. DNA of the CDR3: TGTGCCAGCAGTTTGGCGAGCTATGGCTACACCTCC.

Only a few counts were recorded for this clone. This rearrangement joins TRBV12-3 or TRBV12-4 to TRBJ2-1; unclear D gene. CDR3 size: 12 residues. With 3 bases removed from V and 14 bases from J, the gap between germline ends came to 14 bases. The chain's CDR3 is CASSFRVNKKFF. The CDR3 DNA sequence: TGTGCCAGCAGTTTTCGAGTTAATAAGAAGTTCTTC.

In DNA form, the CDR3 reads TGTGCCAGCAGTCCAGTAGTTGGATCGCCCTCGGAGCAGTACTTC. Amino acids: CASSPVVGSPSEQYF. The rearrangement joins TRBV27 to TRBJ2-7, with D unclear. V lost 5 bases, J lost 7 bases, and 21 bases lay in between. The germline V gene has CDR1 MNHEY and CDR2 SMNVEV (reference sequence). The length of the CDR3 is 15 residues.

This clone was seen ten or more times. V is TRBV19 and J is TRBJ2-3; D ambiguous. Per germline, CDR1 LNHDA and CDR2 SQIVND (reference sequence). The CDR3 loop spans 14 amino acids. V was shortened by 4 bases and J by 1 base, with 9 bases between the two germline ends. CDR3 amino acids: CASSKVRGTDTQYF. The DNA of the CDR3 is TGTGCCAGTAGTAAGGTCCGGGGCACAGATACGCAGTATTTT.

This clone appeared a few times. The genes are TRBV28 and TRBJ2-3; 12 bases fit TRBD2. This CDR3 is 18 amino acids long. V shed 2 bases and J 3 bases; nucleotides not matched to a gene: 9. Germline CDR1 MDHEN, CDR2 SYDVKM. CDR3 bases: TGTGCCAGCAGTTTAGGACTAGCGGGGACTCAGCTGACAGATACGCAGTATTTT. Translated, it gives CASSLGLAGTQLTDTQYF.

This clone was detected many times. The gene calls are TRBV9 and TRBJ2-7, with 8 bases fitting TRBD2. CDR1 SGDLS and CDR2 YYNGEE come from the germline V gene. The CDR3 is 16 amino acids. V lost 4 bases to trimming and J lost 5 bases; unmatched junction nucleotides: 14. CDR3 in amino acids: CASSPLGGALGDEQYF. CDR3 nucleotide sequence: TGTGCCAGCAGCCCCCTCGGGGGGGCGCTCGGGGACGAGCAGTACTTC.

This clone was detected only a few times. The chain recombines TRBV15 with TRBJ2-1, with D tentatively TRBD2 (6 bases). The V gene lost 4 bases and the J gene lost 7 bases, with 14 bases spanning the gap. Germline-derived CDR1 and CDR2 are LNHNV and YYDKDF (reference sequence). CDR3 length: 14 residues. CDR3 nucleotide sequence: TGTGCCACCAGCAAAGCTCTAGGGAGGAATGAGCAGTTCTTC. This encodes CATSKALGRNEQFF.

J is TRBJ1-3 and V is TRBV30; no reliable D call. Looked up from germline, CDR1 is GTSNPN and CDR2 is SVGIG (reference sequence). The V end was cut by 3 bases, the J end by 4 bases, with 4 bases between. The CDR3 extends over 11 amino acids. The CDR3 region has the DNA TGTGCCTGGAGAGGGGGAAACACCATATATTTT. It is translated as CAWRGGNTIYF.

Comments on this clone: Given a much more abundant clone one base away, this may be a read error. Since no conserved phenylalanine or tryptophan closes the CDR3, a read error is the likely cause. The V and J genes are TRBV12-3 or TRBV12-4 and TRBJ2-5; 7 bases match TRBD2. V lost 4 bases and J lost 2; bases outside the gene matches: 4. CDR3 length: 14 residues. CDR3 loop: CASSSWTRQETQYL. The CDR3 DNA is TGTGCCAGCAGTTCATGGACTAGACAAGAGACCCAGTACCTC.

The chain combines TRBV19 with TRBJ1-5; a possible D gene is TRBD1 (5 bases). Germline loops: CDR1 LNHDA, CDR2 SQIVND (reference sequence). V gave up 5 bases and J gave up 4 bases, with 15 bases separating them. The CDR3 sequence is 15 residues long. For the CDR3, the DNA is TGTGCCAGTAGTTACGGGGCTTGGGTGAATCAGCCCCAGCATTTT. Its protein is CASSYGAWVNQPQHF.

Concerning this clone itself: The junction differs from germline at one of its ends, possibly a read error. V usage is TRBV11-2 and J usage is TRBJ2-5, with D tentatively TRBD1 (6 bases). This CDR3 has 14 amino acids. Germline values: CDR1 SGHAT, CDR2 FQNNGV. The CDR3 region has the DNA TGTGCCAGCAGCCAGGGGATCTTCGCAGAGACCAAGTACTTC. This translates into CASSQGIFAETKYF.

The chain recombines TRBV6-2 or TRBV6-3 with TRBJ2-2; either TRBD1 or TRBD2 may supply D (5 bases each). Germline V gives CDR1 MNHEY, CDR2 SVGEGT. The CDR3 has 14 amino acids. The V end lost 4 bases, the J end lost 4 bases, and 10 bases lay between the germline ends. The CDR3 here is CASSLGPTTGELFF. CDR3 nucleotide sequence: TGTGCCAGCAGTTTGGGACCCACCACCGGGGAGCTGTTTTTT.

The V and J genes are TRBV28 and TRBJ1-5; D may be TRBD1 (6 bases). The CDR3 covers 14 residues. CDR1 MDHEN and CDR2 SYDVKM come from the germline V gene. Trimming took 5 bases from V and 4 from J, leaving 12 bases between them. CDR3 nucleotide sequence: TGTGCCAGCAGTCCCTGGACAGTTAATCAGCCCCAGCATTTT. Translated, it gives CASSPWTVNQPQHF.

The rearrangement links TRBV2 to TRBJ1-5; D is unresolved. V lost 7 bases, J lost 6 bases, and 10 bases lay in between. The CDR3 loop spans 12 amino acids. CDR1 and CDR2 from the germline V gene are SNHLY and FYNNEI. CDR3 nucleotide sequence: TGTGCCAGCACGGGTGAGGGTCAGCCCCAGCATTTT. Protein product: CASTGEGQPQHF.

This clone was counted many times. Just one base apart from a much larger clone, this may be a read error. The same CDR3 can be traced to other DNA sequences in this sample. The chain employs TRBV9 and TRBJ2-3; 7 bases fit TRBD1. CDR1 SGDLS and CDR2 YYNGEE come from the germline V gene. The CDR3 sequence is 13 residues long. In DNA, the CDR3 is TGTGCCAGCAGCGTAGCGGGGACAGATACGCAGTACTTT. As protein: CASSVAGTDTQYF.

The V and J genes are TRBV6-1 and TRBJ1-5; tentative D call: TRBD1 (5 bases). From germline, CDR1 is MNHNS and CDR2 SASEGT. There are 18 residues in the CDR3. Trimming left V 3 bases short and J 3 bases short, with 21 bases between. CDR3 DNA: TGTGCCAGCAGTGAGGAACGGGACTTCCTGGGTTCCAATCAGCCCCAGCATTTT. Its translation is CASSEERDFLGSNQPQHF.

The sample holds many counts of this clone. This specimen includes other DNA sequences encoding the same CDR3. J is TRBJ1-4 and V is TRBV6-1, with TRBD1 matching 7 bases. This CDR3 is 15 amino acids long. Trimming took 5 bases from V and 3 from J; bases not matched to a gene: 6. Germline CDR1 reads MNHNS; CDR2 reads SASEGT. The CDR3 coding sequence is TGTGCCAGCAGTAACAGGGGTCAGGCTAATGAAAAACTGTTTTTT. Amino acid sequence: CASSNRGQANEKLFF.

This clone was counted a few times. The J gene is TRBJ2-1, the V gene TRBV14; 8 nucleotides align to TRBD1. This CDR3 spans 14 amino acids. Germline V gene sequence: CDR1 SGHDN, CDR2 FVKESK. Trimming at V came to 4 bases and at J to 6 bases, leaving 5 bases not matched to a gene. CDR3 protein: CASSPGQGANEQFF. For the CDR3, the DNA is TGTGCCAGCAGCCCCGGACAGGGTGCCAATGAGCAGTTCTTC. The whole variable domain, filled in from reference TRBV14 and TRBJ2-1, reads EAGVTQFPSHSVIEKGQTVTLRCDPISGHDNLYWYRRVMGKEIKFLLHFVKESKQDESGMPNNRFLAERTGGTYSTLKVQPAELEDSGVYFCASSPGQGANEQFFGPGTRLTVL.

This clone was detected a few times. The chain is built from TRBV6-6 and TRBJ2-1; D possibly corresponds to TRBD1 (5 bases). In germline, CDR1 is MNHNY, CDR2 SVGAGI (reference sequence). Trimming shortened V by 2 bases and J by 3 bases, and 11 bases separated the two germline ends. This CDR3 has 15 amino acids. CDR3 nucleotides: TGTGCCAGCAGTTACGGGGCAGGAAACTACAATGAGCAGTTCTTC. It translates to CASSYGAGNYNEQFF.